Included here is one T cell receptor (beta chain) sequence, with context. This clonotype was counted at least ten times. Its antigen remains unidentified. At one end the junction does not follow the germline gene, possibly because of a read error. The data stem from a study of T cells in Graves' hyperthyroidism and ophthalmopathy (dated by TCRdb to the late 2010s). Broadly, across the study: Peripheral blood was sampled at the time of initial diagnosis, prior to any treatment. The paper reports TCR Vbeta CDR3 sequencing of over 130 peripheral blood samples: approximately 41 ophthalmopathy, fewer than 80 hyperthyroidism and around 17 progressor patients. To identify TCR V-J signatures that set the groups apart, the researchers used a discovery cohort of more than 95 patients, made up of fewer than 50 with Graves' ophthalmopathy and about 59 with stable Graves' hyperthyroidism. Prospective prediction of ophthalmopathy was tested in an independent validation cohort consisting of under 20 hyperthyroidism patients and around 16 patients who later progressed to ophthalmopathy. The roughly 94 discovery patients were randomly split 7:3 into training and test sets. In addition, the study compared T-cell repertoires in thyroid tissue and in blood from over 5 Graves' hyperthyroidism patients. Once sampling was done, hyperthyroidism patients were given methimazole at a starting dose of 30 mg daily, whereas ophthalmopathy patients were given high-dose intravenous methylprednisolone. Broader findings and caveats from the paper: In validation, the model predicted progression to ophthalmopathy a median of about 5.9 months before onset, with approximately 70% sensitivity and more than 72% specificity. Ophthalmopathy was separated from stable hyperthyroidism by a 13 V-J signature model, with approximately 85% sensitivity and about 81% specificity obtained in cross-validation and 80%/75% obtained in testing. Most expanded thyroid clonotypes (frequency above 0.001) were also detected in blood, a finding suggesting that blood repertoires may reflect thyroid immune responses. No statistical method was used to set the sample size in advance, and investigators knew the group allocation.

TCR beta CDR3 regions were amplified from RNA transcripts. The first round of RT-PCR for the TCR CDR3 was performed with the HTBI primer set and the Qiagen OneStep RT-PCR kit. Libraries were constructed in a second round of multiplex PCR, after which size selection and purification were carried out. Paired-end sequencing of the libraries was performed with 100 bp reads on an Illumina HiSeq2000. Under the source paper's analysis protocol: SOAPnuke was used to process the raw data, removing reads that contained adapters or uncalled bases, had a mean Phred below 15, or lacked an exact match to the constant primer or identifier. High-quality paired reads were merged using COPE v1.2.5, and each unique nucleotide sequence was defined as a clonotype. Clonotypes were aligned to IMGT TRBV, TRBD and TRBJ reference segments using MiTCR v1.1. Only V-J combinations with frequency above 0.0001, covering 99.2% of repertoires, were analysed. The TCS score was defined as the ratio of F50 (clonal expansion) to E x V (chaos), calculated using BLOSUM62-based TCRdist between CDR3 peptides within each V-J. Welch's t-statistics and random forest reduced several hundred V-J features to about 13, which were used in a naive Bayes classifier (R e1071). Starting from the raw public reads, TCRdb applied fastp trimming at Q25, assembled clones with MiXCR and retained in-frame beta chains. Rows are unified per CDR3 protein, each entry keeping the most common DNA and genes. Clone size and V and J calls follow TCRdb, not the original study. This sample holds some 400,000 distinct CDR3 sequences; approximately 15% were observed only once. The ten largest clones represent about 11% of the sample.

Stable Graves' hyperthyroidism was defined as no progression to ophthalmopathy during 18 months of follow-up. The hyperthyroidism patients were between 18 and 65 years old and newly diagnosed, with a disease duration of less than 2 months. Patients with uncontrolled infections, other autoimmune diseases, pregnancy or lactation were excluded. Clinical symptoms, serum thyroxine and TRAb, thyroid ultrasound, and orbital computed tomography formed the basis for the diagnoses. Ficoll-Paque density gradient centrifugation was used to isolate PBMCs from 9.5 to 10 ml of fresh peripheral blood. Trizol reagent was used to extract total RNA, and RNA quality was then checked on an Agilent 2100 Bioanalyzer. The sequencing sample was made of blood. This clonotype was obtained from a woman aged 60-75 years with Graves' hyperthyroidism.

In nucleotide form, the sequence is TGCAGCGCTAGAGGGGGCGGCGAGCAGTACTTC. It codes for CSARGGGEQYF. Recombination joined TRBV20-1 with TRBJ2-7; TRBD1 matches 7 bases in the middle. From the germline V gene (reference sequence), CDR1 is DFQATT and CDR2 is SNEGSKA. Counted from cysteine to phenylalanine, this CDR3 has 11 amino acids. The only DNA kept is the CDR3, 33 bases in frame from the first base.